The clone carrying this T cell receptor (beta chain) came up a few times. One end of the junction varies from germline; a read error may be responsible. Repertoires were generated with immunoSEQ multiplex PCR, while TCRdb's copy carries only in-frame clones and drops some. The sample includes 25,000 or so clones, approximately 85% of them seen just once. The data are from a study of control samples from healthy donors and cancer patients. CDR1 is LGHDT and CDR2 is YNNKEL in the germline V gene (reference sequence). This CDR3 has 11 amino acids. The V and J genes are TRBV3-1 (or the pseudogene TRBV3-2) and TRBJ1-3; D call uncertain. Material for sequencing was PBMCs. The source is a woman aged 55 to 70 with head and neck cancer. CDR3 loop: CASSQRGILVF. CDR3 coding DNA: TGTGCCAGCAGCCAAAGAGGAATCCTCGTTTTT.